In this sample, the clone carrying this T cell receptor delta chain turned up a few times. Its target is not known. Extracted RNA was reverse transcribed into cDNA. Multiplex PCR used pooled V-gene forward primers and a constant-region reverse primer to amplify CDR3s. TCRdb fed the multiplex PCR reads into CATT to redo clone calling. The sample has about 55,000 delta-chain clones, about 15% seen once. The ends lost 10 bases at V and 2 bases at J; junction bases unmatched: 31. The CDR3 loop spans 22 amino acids. Germline V gives CDR1 TSWWSYY, CDR2 QGS. The source of the sample is a study of Vδ1+ human thymocytes. Findings and limits, study-wide: The authors advised highly purified populations and single-cell validation. Thymic TRG and TRD repertoires appeared highly polyclonal. TRG sequences recurred across donors, whereas TRD sequences stayed essentially private. Around 20% of thymic delta-chain sequences were Vdelta2, with few Vdelta3, unlike blood Vdelta1+ controls.

After alphabeta T cell depletion, CD3+ Vdelta1+ Vdelta2- thymocytes were sorted. Material: Vdelta1+ gamma-delta thymocytes from the thymus. Specified subset: FACS-sorted CD3+ TCRalphabeta- TCRVdelta1+ TCRVdelta2- thymocytes. This receptor was taken from a boy under three years old who had congenital heart surgery. This chain connects TRDV1 to TRDJ1; 10 bases are shared with TRDD3. The CDR3 region has the DNA TGTGCTCCTGCAAATTACTTCTTTCTCGGTACTGGGGGATCCTTAGGGACCGATAAACTCATCTTT. Protein: CAPANYFFLGTGGSLGTDKLIF.